Shown below are 15 T cell receptor beta chains from a single sample sequenced in a study of CD8+ T cells in alopecia areata. In each case, RNA was isolated and then reverse transcribed into cDNA as the sequencing template. Sequencing was performed with immunoSEQ multiplex PCR; in TCRdb, only in-frame clones are kept and a portion is missing. The sample comprises over 100,000 clones, approximately 53% of which are singletons, and about 0.5% rests with the top ten. Treatment meaning: oral pan-JAK inhibitor, 5-10 mg twice daily. Sequencing used CD4+ T cells sorted from blood, obtained at week 4, from a patient treated with tofacitinib. The receptor set was obtained from a human donor with alopecia areata.

The chain joins TRBV15 to TRBJ2-5, with a possible D match to TRBD2 (5 bases). Germline V gene data show CDR1 as LNHNV and CDR2 as YYDKDF (reference sequence). Trimming cost V 0 bases and J 5 bases, with 10 bases left between them. The CDR3 extends over 14 amino acids. CDR3 coding DNA: TGTGCCACCAGCAGAGATCGAGCGGCGGAGACCCAGTACTTC. Translated: CATSRDRAAETQYF. The whole variable domain, remainder taken from reference TRBV15 and TRBJ2-5, is DAMVIQNPRYQVTQFGKPVTLSCSQTLNHNVMYWYQQKSSQAPKLLFHYYDKDFNNEADTPDNFQSRRPNTSFCFLDIRSPGLGDTAMYLCATSRDRAAETQYFGPGTRLLVL.

The chain combines TRBV9 with TRBJ1-2; D call uncertain. Germline-derived CDR1 and CDR2 are SGDLS and YYNGEE. Trimming shortened V by 0 bases and J by 8 bases, and 17 bases separated the two germline ends. The CDR3 contains 15 residues. The CDR3 is CASSVDSGRAGGYTF. The CDR3 nucleotides are TGTGCCAGCAGCGTAGATTCCGGACGGGCCGGGGGCTACACCTTC.

The rearrangement links TRBV29-1 to TRBJ2-5, with 10 bases that match TRBD1. The CDR3 covers 12 residues. The germline gives CDR1 SQVTM, CDR2 ANQGSEA. This CDR3 reads CSDRGRGETQYF. The CDR3 DNA reads as TGCAGTGACAGGGGGCGAGGAGAGACCCAGTACTTC.

In its sample, this clone was seen a few times. The rearrangement links TRBV10-1 to TRBJ2-3, with 10 bases aligning to TRBD2. Germline V CDR1 and CDR2: WNHNN, SYGVQD (reference sequence). The CDR3 is made up of 16 amino acids. V lost 0 bases, J lost 2 bases, and 2 bases stayed unmatched. This chain's CDR3 is CASSESGTSDTDTQYF. The CDR3 region has the DNA TGCGCCAGCAGTGAGTCCGGGACTAGCGACACAGATACGCAGTATTTT.

The chain has TRBV25-1 and TRBJ2-5, with no clear D. Germline V gene lookup returns CDR1 MGHDK and CDR2 SYGVNS. Trimming took off 7 bases at V and 3 bases at J, with 3 bases between the two ends. This CDR3 spans 10 amino acids. The CDR3 protein is CASKKETQYF. The CDR3 DNA is TGTGCCAGCAAGAAAGAGACCCAGTACTTC.

The genes are TRBV6-1 and TRBJ2-6; 8 bases are shared with TRBD1. The CDR3 is 17 residues long. With V trimmed by 4 bases and J by 4 bases, 9 bases remained unmatched. Germline V gene data show CDR1 as MNHNS and CDR2 as SASEGT. The CDR3 region is CASSADRGMGGANVLTF. As DNA, the CDR3 is TGTGCCAGCAGTGCCGACAGGGGAATGGGAGGGGCCAACGTCCTGACTTTC.

A single count supports this clone. Written as DNA, the CDR3 is TGTGCCTGGAGTTTAGCAGGGAGGACTGAAGCTTTCTTT. As protein: CAWSLAGRTEAFF. The chain has TRBV30 and TRBJ1-1, with D possibly matching TRBD1 (5 bases). Germline-derived CDR1 and CDR2 are GTSNPN and SVGIG (reference sequence). The ends were cut back, 2 bases at V and 5 bases at J, with 12 bases in the middle. The CDR3 has 13 residues.

Regarding this clone: One end of the junction is discordant with germline, which a read error may explain. The V and J genes are TRBV5-1 and TRBJ2-7, with TRBD1 matching over 7 bases. CDR1 is SGHRS, CDR2 YFSETQ, per germline. CDR3 length: 14 amino acids. CDR3 coding DNA: TGCGCCAGCACCTTGGACAGGCTAGACTACGAGCAGTACTTC. Protein product: CASTLDRLDYEQYF.

The J gene is TRBJ1-5, the V gene TRBV2, with unresolved D. This CDR3 comprises 15 residues. The germline gives CDR1 SNHLY, CDR2 FYNNEI. V was pared by 4 bases and J by 0 bases, with 10 bases between. CDR3 DNA sequence: TGTGCCAGCAGTGCCGCCAGCCATAGCAATCAGCCCCAGCATTTT. It codes for CASSAASHSNQPQHF.

This clone has more than one count but fewer than ten. The chain is built from TRBV6-5 and TRBJ1-5; D remains unclear. The germline V gene encodes CDR1 MNHEY and CDR2 SVGAGI. The CDR3 spans 13 residues. V gave up 8 bases and J gave up 4 bases, with 12 bases separating them. CDR3 sequence (DNA): TGTGCCAGCCGACAAAGAGGGAATCAGCCCCAGCATTTT. Its translation is CASRQRGNQPQHF.

The rearrangement joins TRBV5-1 to TRBJ2-5; 10 bases fit TRBD2. The CDR3 extends over 17 amino acids. Germline CDR1 is SGHRS and CDR2 is YFSETQ. V shed 1 base, J shed 4 bases, and the junction held 10 bases outside the gene matches. Written as DNA, the CDR3 is TGCGCCAGCAGCTTGACCATGAGCGGGAGGGCAGGAGAGACCCAGTACTTC. It yields the protein CASSLTMSGRAGETQYF.

This clone was seen only a few times. DNA for the CDR3: TGTGCCAGCAGCGTAGGGGCCGGCTCTGGGGCCAACGTCCTGACTTTC. Translation: CASSVGAGSGANVLTF. The chain carries TRBV9 and TRBJ2-6; D unresolved. Trimming took 0 bases from V and 0 from J, leaving 7 bases between them. This CDR3 has 16 amino acids. Germline CDR1 is SGDLS and CDR2 is YYNGEE.

V usage is TRBV5-1 and J usage is TRBJ1-2; D remains unclear. CDR3 length: 13 residues. Looked up from germline, CDR1 is SGHRS and CDR2 is YFSETQ. Trimming left V 2 bases short and J 0 bases short, with 5 bases between. The DNA of the CDR3 is TGCGCCAGCAGCTTAAGTACTAACTATGGCTACACCTTC. Amino acid sequence: CASSLSTNYGYTF.

V gene TRBV30 combines with J gene TRBJ2-3; D is uncertain. Trimming pared 3 bases from V and 5 bases from J, leaving 9 bases between. The germline CDR1 and CDR2 sequences are GTSNPN and SVGIG (reference sequence). This CDR3 contains 12 residues. CDR3 in DNA: TGTGCCTGGAGAGAACCTTTAGATACGCAGTATTTT. It yields the protein CAWREPLDTQYF.

This chain links TRBV7-9 with TRBJ2-7; D may correspond to TRBD1 or TRBD2 (5 bases each). The V end was cut by 5 bases, the J end by 3 bases, with 8 bases between. This CDR3 comprises 12 residues. Looked up from germline, CDR1 is SEHNR and CDR2 is FQNEAQ (reference sequence). The CDR3 nucleotides are TGTGCCAGCAGCCGGGACGGCTACGAGCAGTACTTC. Encoded protein: CASSRDGYEQYF.